The 8 T cell receptor beta chains below come from one sample, sequenced in a study of blood T cell repertoires in COVID-19. Repertoires were generated with immunoSEQ multiplex PCR, while TCRdb's copy carries only in-frame clones and drops some. The sample has approximately 84,000 clones, about 68% seen once. Material for sequencing was peripheral blood. The source of these receptors is a man in his forties or fifties with active or convalescent COVID-19.

CDR3: CASVEAGGTYEQYF. The CDR3 DNA is TGTGCCAGCGTTGAAGCGGGGGGCACCTACGAGCAGTACTTC. This chain uses TRBV7-9 with TRBJ2-7; 9 bases line up with TRBD2. The CDR3 covers 14 residues. Germline assignment: CDR1 SEHNR and CDR2 FQNEAQ (reference sequence). Germline trimming cut 8 bases from V and 2 bases from J; bases unmatched to any gene: 7.

V is TRBV7-2 and J is TRBJ2-1, with 8 bases identical to TRBD1. V lost 3 bases to trimming and J lost 2 bases; unmatched junction nucleotides: 3. CDR1 SGHTA and CDR2 FQGNSA come from the germline V gene. This CDR3 is built from 15 residues. The CDR3 DNA follows: TGTGCCAGCAGCTTTTCGACAGGGGCCTACAATGAGCAGTTCTTC. Protein sequence: CASSFSTGAYNEQFF. The entire variable domain, with the rest obtained from reference TRBV7-2 and TRBJ2-1, is as follows: GAGVSQSPSNKVTEKGKDVELRCDPISGHTALYWYRQSLGQGLEFLIYFQGNSAPDKSGLPSDRFSAERTGGSVSTLTIQRTQQEDSAVYLCASSFSTGAYNEQFFGPGTRLTVL.

This clone was detected once. V gene TRBV7-6 combines with J gene TRBJ2-1, with D hard to call. The germline V gene encodes CDR1 SGHVS and CDR2 FNYEAQ. Trimming pared 1 base from V and 8 bases from J, leaving 6 bases between. The CDR3 extends over 12 amino acids. The CDR3 bases are TGTGCCAGCAGCTTAGTACGCGATGAGCAGTTCTTC. Protein sequence: CASSLVRDEQFF.

This clone appeared a few times. The chain uses TRBV5-1 and TRBJ2-5, with TRBD1 identical over 8 bases. Trimming removed 4 bases from V and 4 bases from J; junction bases left unmatched: 6. This CDR3 is 14 amino acids long. In germline, CDR1 is SGHRS, CDR2 YFSETQ. CDR3 protein: CASSPDRAGETQYF. The CDR3 DNA reads as TGCGCCAGCAGCCCGGACAGGGCAGGAGAGACCCAGTACTTC.

The chain recombines TRBV23-1 with TRBJ2-5; 8 bases fit TRBD1. TRBV23-1 is marked as an open reading frame, function uncertain. V lost 5 bases, J lost 7 bases, and 24 bases stayed unmatched. This CDR3 is 19 amino acids long. CDR3 sequence (DNA): TGCGCCAGCAGTGATGGCGCGGTTGGACAGGGCAATCCTTATGGGACCCAGTACTTC. Translation gives CASSDGAVGQGNPYGTQYF.

The chain employs TRBV12-5 and TRBJ2-5; no clear D gene. The CDR3 is 12 amino acids. Trimming shortened V by 6 bases and J by 7 bases, and 12 bases separated the two germline ends. The germline V gene has CDR1 LGHNT and CDR2 FRNRAP. The CDR3 nucleotides read TGTGCTAGTGGCCAAGTAGGCGGGACCCAGTACTTC. Amino acids: CASGQVGGTQYF.

The chain couples TRBV5-1 to TRBJ2-5; D ambiguous. Germline V gene data show CDR1 as SGHRS and CDR2 as YFSETQ. There are 14 residues in the CDR3. Deletions cut 4 bases from V and 5 bases from J, with 15 bases between. The CDR3 here is CASSPGPIQETQYF. CDR3 DNA: TGCGCCAGCAGCCCTGGCCCGATCCAGGAGACCCAGTACTTC. The whole variable domain, remainder taken from reference TRBV5-1 and TRBJ2-5, is KAGVTQTPRYLIKTRGQQVTLSCSPISGHRSVSWYQQTPGQGLQFLFEYFSETQRNKGNFPGRFSGRQFSNSRSEMNVSTLELGDSALYLCASSPGPIQETQYFGPGTRLLVL.

The J gene is TRBJ2-3, the V gene TRBV10-3; 9 bases match TRBD2. J was trimmed by 5 bases and V by 7 bases; bases with no gene match: 7. The CDR3 consists of 14 residues. Germline V gene data show CDR1 as ENHRY and CDR2 as SYGVKD. The CDR3 sequence: CAIKAGGQLDTQYF. Written as DNA, the CDR3 is TGTGCCATCAAGGCGGGGGGGCAATTAGATACGCAGTATTTT.